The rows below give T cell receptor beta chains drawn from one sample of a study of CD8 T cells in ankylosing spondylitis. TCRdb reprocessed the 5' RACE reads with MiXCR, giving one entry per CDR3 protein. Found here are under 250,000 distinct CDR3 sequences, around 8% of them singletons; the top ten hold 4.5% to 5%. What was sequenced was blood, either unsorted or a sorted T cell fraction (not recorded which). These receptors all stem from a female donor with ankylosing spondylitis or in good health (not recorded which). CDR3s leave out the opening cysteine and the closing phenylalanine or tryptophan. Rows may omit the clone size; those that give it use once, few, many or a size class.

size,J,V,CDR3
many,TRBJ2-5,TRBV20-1,SARGGSGSYETQY
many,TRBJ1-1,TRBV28,ASSIDRGAEAF
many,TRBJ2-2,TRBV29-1,SAGTNTGELF
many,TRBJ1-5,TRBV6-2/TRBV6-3,ASSFSGSSQPQH
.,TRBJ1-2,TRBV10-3,AISGGTPRSYGYT
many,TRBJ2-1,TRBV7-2,ASSTGTSRLSYNEQF
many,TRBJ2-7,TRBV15,ATSRDRAIYEQY
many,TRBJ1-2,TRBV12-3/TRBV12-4,ASSPMDNEGYT
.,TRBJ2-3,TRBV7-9,ASSSRHRDTQY
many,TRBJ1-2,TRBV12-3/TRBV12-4,ASSSSAGGEGSGYT
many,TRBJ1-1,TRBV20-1,SARGDGEAF
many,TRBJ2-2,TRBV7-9,ASSPVAVGELF
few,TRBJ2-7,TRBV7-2,ASSLARTGISYEQY
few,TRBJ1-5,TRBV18,ASSPGARARDSNQPQH
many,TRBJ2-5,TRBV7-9,ASSQGLPAETQY
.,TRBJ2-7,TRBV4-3,ASSPTGTEPNEQY
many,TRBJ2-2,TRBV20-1,SARPVEGGGELF
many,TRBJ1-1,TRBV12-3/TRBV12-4,ASSDREDTEAF
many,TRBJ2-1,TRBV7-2,ASSLVAQGGEQF
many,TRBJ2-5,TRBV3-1,ASSQDRGGTQY
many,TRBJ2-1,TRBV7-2,ASSSTSGSYEQF
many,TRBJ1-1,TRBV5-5,ASTRQGPLTEAF
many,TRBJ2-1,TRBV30,AYSRDSLYNEQF
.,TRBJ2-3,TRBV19,ASSWRDRSTDTQY
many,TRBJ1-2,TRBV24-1,ATSDSRGGSYGYT
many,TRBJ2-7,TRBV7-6,ASSLNAGAAGYEQY
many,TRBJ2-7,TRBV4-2,ASSQDGRGGYEQY
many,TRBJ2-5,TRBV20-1,IVLLAGGETQY
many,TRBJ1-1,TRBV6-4,ASSAEGARVTEAF
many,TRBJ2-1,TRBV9,ASSVAAGHEQF
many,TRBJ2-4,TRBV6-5,ASSYYGGGQNIQY
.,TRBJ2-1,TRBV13,ASSFVAGGNNEQF
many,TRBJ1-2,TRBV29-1,SVDGGANYGYT
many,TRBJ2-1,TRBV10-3,AISLTTNEQF
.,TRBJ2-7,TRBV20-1,CARVRPGTGVYYEQY
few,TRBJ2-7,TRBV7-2,ASSEASGRGSYEQY
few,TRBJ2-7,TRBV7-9,ASSSSGRKSYEQY
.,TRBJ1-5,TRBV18,ASSPTASNQPQH
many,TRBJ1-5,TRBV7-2,ASSPRTGMGNQPQH
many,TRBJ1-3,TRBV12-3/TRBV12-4,ASSLNRVSGNTIY
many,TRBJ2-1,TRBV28,ASSFPARGKVAGRNEQF
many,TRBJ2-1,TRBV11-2,ASSVLGTPSYNEQF
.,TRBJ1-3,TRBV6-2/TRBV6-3,ASRPYLTGNTIY
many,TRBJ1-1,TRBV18,ASSPMAQVNTEAF
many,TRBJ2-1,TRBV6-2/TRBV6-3,ASSRGLAGNEQF
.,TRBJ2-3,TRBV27,ASSPLAFTDTQY
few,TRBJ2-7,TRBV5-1,ASSWGQGNEQY
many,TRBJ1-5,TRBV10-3,AIGGTGSNQPQH
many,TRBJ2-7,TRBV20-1,SASPTSGRAAEQY
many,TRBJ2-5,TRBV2,ASRGPPHPLGGQY
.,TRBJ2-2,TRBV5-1,ASSIGVANTGELF
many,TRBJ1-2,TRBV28,ASRTGRWGYT
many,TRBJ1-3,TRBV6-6,ASSYSPGGSGNTIY
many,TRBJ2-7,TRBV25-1,ASSATGAYEQY